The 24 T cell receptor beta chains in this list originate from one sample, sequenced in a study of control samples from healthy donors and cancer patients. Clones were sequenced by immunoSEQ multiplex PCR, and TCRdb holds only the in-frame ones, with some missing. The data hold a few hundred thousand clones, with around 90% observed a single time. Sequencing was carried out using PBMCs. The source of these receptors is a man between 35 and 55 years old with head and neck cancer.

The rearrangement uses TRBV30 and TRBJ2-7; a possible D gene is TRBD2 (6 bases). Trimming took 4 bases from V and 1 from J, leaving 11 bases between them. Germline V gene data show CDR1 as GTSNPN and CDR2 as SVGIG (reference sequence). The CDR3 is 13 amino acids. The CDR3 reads CAWTPEGSYEQYF. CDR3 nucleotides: TGTGCCTGGACCCCGGAGGGGTCCTACGAGCAGTACTTC.

The CDR3 nucleotides read TGTGCCAGCATCCAAGGTTACTACTCCTACGAGCAGTACTTC. It encodes CASIQGYYSYEQYF. V gene TRBV2 combines with J gene TRBJ2-7; D remains unclear. CDR1 is SNHLY, CDR2 FYNNEI, per germline. There are 14 residues in the CDR3. Between the trimmed V and J ends, which lost 7 bases and 0 bases, there was a span of 13 bases.

The DNA of the CDR3 is TGCGCCAGCAGCTTGGATCCATTGAACACTGAAGCTTTCTTT. This encodes CASSLDPLNTEAFF. The chain uses TRBV5-1 and TRBJ1-1, with D uncertain. V dropped 0 bases and J dropped 0 bases, with 6 bases sitting between them. This CDR3 is 14 amino acids long. Germline CDR1 reads SGHRS; CDR2 reads YFSETQ.

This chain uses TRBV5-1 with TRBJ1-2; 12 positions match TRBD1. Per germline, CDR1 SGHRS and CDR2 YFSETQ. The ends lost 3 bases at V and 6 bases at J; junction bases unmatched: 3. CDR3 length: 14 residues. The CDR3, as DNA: TGCGCCAGCAGCTGGGACAGGGGGCAGGATGGCTACACCTTC. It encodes CASSWDRGQDGYTF.

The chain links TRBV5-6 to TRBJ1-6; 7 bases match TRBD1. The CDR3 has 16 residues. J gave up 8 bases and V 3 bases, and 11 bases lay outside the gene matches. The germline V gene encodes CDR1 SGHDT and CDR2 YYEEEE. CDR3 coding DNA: TGTGCCAGCAGCTCAGCACAGGGGATTATGGATTCACCCCTCCACTTT. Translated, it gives CASSSAQGIMDSPLHF.

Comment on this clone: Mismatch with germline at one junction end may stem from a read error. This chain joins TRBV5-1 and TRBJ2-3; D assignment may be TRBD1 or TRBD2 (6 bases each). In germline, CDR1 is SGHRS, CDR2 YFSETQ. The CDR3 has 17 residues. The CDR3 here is CASSSDGKWRETGLPIF. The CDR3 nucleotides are TGCGCCAGCAGCTCCGATGGGAAATGGAGGGAGACAGGCTTACCCATTTTT.

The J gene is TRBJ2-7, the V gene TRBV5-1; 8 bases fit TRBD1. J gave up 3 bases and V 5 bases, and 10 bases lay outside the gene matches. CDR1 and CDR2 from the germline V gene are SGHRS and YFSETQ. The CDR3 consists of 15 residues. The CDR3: CASSPSDRAGYEQYF. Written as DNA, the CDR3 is TGCGCCAGCAGTCCGTCGGACAGGGCGGGCTACGAGCAGTACTTC.

The CDR3: CASSLAQQANTEAFF. The CDR3 region has the DNA TGTGCCAGCAGCTTAGCGCAACAGGCTAACACTGAAGCTTTCTTT. The chain has TRBV7-2 and TRBJ1-1; D is perhaps TRBD1 (5 bases). The V and J ends lost 0 bases and 2 bases respectively, with 10 bases between them. Germline assignment: CDR1 SGHTA and CDR2 FQGNSA. The CDR3 has 15 residues.

Written as DNA, the CDR3 is TGTGCCAGTTGGACAGGGGGAAATGAGCAGTTCTTC. It codes for CASWTGGNEQFF. J is TRBJ2-1 and V is TRBV19; 10 positions agree with TRBD1. The CDR3 is 12 residues long. The V and J ends lost 8 bases and 7 bases, in that order; junction bases with no gene match: 2. Germline values: CDR1 LNHDA, CDR2 SQIVND (reference sequence).

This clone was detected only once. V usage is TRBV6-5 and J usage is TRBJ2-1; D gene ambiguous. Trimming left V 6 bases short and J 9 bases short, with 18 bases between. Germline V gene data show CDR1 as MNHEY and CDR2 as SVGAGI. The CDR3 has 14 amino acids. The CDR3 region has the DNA TGTGCCAGCAGCACACTGCCAAGGCCAGTTGAGCAGTTCTTC. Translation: CASSTLPRPVEQFF.

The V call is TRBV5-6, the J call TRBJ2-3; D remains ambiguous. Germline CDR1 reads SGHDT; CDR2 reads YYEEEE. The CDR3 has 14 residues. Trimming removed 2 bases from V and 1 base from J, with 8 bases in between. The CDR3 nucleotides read TGTGCCAGCAGCTTCTTCGCCCGCACAGATACGCAGTATTTT. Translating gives CASSFFARTDTQYF.

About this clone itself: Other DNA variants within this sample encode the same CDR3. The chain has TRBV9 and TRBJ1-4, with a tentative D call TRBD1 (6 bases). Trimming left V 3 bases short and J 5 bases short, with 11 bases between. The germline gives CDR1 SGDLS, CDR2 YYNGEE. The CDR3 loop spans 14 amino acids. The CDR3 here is CASSATGGNEKLFF. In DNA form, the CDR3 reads TGTGCCAGCAGCGCGACAGGCGGAAATGAAAAACTGTTTTTT.

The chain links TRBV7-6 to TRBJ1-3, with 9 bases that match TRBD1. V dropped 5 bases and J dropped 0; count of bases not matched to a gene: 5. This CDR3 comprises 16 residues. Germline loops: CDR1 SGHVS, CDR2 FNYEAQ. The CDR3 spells CASSPGTGNSGNTIYF. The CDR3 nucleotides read TGTGCCAGCAGCCCAGGGACAGGGAACTCTGGAAACACCATATATTTT.

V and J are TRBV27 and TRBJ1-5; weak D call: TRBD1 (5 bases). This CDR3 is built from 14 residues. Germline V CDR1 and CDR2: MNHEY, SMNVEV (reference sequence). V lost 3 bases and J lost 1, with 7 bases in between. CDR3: CASSFQGSNQPQHF. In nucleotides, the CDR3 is TGTGCCAGCAGTTTTCAGGGAAGCAATCAGCCCCAGCATTTT.

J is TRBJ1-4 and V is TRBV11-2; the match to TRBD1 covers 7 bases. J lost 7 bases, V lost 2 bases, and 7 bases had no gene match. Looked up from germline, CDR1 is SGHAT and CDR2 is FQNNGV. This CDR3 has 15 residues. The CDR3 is CASSLTIPGGEKLFF. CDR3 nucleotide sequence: TGTGCCAGCAGCTTAACGATCCCAGGGGGTGAAAAACTGTTTTTT. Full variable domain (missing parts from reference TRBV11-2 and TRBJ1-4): EAGVAQSPRYKIIEKRQSVAFWCNPISGHATLYWYQQILGQGPKLLIQFQNNGVVDDSQLPKDRFSAERLKGVDSTLKIQPAKLEDSAVYLCASSLTIPGGEKLFFGSGTQLSVL.

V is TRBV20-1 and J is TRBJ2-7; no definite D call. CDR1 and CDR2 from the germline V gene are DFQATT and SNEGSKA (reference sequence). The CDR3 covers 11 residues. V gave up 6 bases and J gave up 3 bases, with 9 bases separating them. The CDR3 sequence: CSAPTNYEQYF. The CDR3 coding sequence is TGCAGTGCCCCTACAAACTACGAGCAGTACTTC.

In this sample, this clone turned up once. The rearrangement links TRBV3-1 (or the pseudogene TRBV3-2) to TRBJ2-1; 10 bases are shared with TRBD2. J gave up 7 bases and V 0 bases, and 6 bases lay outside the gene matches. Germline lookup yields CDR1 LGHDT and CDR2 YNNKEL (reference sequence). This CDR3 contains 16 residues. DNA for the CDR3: TGTGCCAGCAGCCAAGATCGGAGCGGGAGGGGTAATGAGCAGTTCTTC. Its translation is CASSQDRSGRGNEQFF.

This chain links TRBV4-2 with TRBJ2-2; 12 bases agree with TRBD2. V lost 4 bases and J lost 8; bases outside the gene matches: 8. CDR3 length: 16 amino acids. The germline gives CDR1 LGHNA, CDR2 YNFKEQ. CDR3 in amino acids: CASSRLAGGTSGELFF. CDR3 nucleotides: TGTGCCAGCAGCCGTCTAGCGGGAGGGACGTCGGGGGAGCTGTTTTTT.

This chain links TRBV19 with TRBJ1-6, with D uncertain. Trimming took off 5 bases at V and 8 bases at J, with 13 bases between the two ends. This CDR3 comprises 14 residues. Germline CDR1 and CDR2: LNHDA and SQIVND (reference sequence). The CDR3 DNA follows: TGTGCCAGTAGTTGGCCTACCACCGATTCACCCCTCCACTTT. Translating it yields CASSWPTTDSPLHF.

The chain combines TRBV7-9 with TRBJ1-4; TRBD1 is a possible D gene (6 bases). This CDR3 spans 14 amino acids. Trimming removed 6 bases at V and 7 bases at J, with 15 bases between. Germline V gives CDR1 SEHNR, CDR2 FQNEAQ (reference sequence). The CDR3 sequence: CASSFQGNAEKLFF. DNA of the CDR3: TGTGCCAGCAGTTTTCAGGGGAATGCTGAAAAACTGTTTTTT.

The CDR3 coding sequence is TGTGCCAGCAGCTCCGGGACAGGGTGGGATCAGCCCCAGCATTTT. The encoded protein is CASSSGTGWDQPQHF. The chain carries TRBV5-6 and TRBJ1-5, with 9 bases aligning to TRBD1. The CDR3 spans 15 residues. From germline, CDR1 is SGHDT and CDR2 YYEEEE. V lost 3 bases and J lost 5; bases outside the gene matches: 6.

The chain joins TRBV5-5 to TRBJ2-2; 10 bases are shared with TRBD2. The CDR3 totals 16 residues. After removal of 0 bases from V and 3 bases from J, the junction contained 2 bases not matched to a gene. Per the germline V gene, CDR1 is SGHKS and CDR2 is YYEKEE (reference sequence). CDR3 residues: CASSLVSGRHTGELFF. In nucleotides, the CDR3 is TGTGCCAGCAGCTTGGTTAGCGGGAGGCACACCGGGGAGCTGTTTTTT.

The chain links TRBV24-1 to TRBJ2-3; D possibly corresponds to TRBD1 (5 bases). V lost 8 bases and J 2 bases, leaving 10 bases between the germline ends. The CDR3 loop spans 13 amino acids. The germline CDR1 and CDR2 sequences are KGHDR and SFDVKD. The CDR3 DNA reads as TGTGCCACCACATCGACAGTCACAGATACGCAGTATTTT. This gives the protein CATTSTVTDTQYF.

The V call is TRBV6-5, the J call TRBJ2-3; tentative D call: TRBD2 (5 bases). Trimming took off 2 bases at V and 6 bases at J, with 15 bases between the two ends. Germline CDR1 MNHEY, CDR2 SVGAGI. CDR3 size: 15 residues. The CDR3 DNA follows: TGTGCCAGCAGTTACGCCGGCATCCCGGGGGATACGCAGTATTTT. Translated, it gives CASSYAGIPGDTQYF.